The sequence of this T cell receptor beta chain was determined in a study of cytomegalovirus exposure and HLA in healthy donors. Germline trimming cut 2 bases from V and 4 bases from J; bases unmatched to any gene: 5. The CDR3 contains 15 residues. Per the germline V gene, CDR1 is MNHNS and CDR2 is SASEGT. The PCR ran on 60 Vbeta and 13 Jbeta primers. Profiled with immunoSEQ multiplex PCR; TCRdb holds only in-frame clones, not every one. The sample holds roughly 150,000 clones, about 74% seen once. V gene TRBV6-1 combines with J gene TRBJ1-2; 9 bases align to TRBD1. The specimen was PBMCs. This clonotype originated in a male donor in good health and CMV-seronegative. For the CDR3, the DNA is TGTGCCAGCAGTGAACTTGACAGGGGGTTCTATGGCTACACCTTC. As protein: CASSELDRGFYGYTF.